The 26 T cell receptor beta chains below come from one sample, sequenced in a study of OX40 agonist ivuxolimab in advanced cancers. Profiled with immunoSEQ multiplex PCR; TCRdb holds only in-frame clones, not every one. The sample has some 25,000 clones; about 85% are singletons. The sequenced sample was CD4+ or CD8+ T cells sorted from blood, obtained in a trial of the OX40 agonist ivuxolimab. Receptor source: an adult with an advanced solid tumor such as melanoma, head and neck, liver or kidney cancer.

The chain carries TRBV11-2 and TRBJ2-4; D perhaps matches TRBD2 (6 bases). The CDR3 extends over 17 amino acids. The V end was cut by 4 bases, the J end by 0 bases, with 16 bases between. Germline values: CDR1 SGHAT, CDR2 FQNNGV. The CDR3 spells CASSSWEAQRAKNIQYF. The CDR3 DNA sequence: TGTGCCAGCAGCTCATGGGAGGCTCAACGAGCCAAAAACATTCAGTACTTC. The variable domain in full, completed from reference TRBV11-2 and TRBJ2-4, reads EAGVAQSPRYKIIEKRQSVAFWCNPISGHATLYWYQQILGQGPKLLIQFQNNGVVDDSQLPKDRFSAERLKGVDSTLKIQPAKLEDSAVYLCASSSWEAQRAKNIQYFGAGTRLSVL.

This chain joins TRBV7-8 and TRBJ2-1; a weak D match, TRBD1 (5 bases). Germline CDR1 SGHVS, CDR2 FQNEAQ. The CDR3 is 13 amino acids. V dropped 5 bases and J dropped 5 bases, with 10 bases sitting between them. The CDR3 nucleotides read TGTGCCAGCAGCGAAGACAGTGACAATGAGCAGTTCTTC. Translating gives CASSEDSDNEQFF.

The CDR3 spells CASSRGISTEAFF. Here the CDR3 DNA reads TGTGCCAGCAGCCGCGGTATTTCCACTGAAGCTTTCTTT. The rearrangement links TRBV5-6 to TRBJ1-1; D is uncertain. The CDR3 covers 13 residues. V was pared by 4 bases and J by 4 bases, with 11 bases between. Germline values: CDR1 SGHDT, CDR2 YYEEEE.

The chain couples TRBV11-3 to TRBJ2-5; TRBD1 agrees at 11 bases. J lost 1 base, V lost 8 bases, and 3 bases had no gene match. The CDR3 has 14 amino acids. Germline-derived CDR1 and CDR2 are SGHNT and YENEEA. CDR3 amino acids: CASRDRGFQETQYF. Here the CDR3 DNA reads TGTGCCAGCCGGGACAGGGGGTTCCAAGAGACCCAGTACTTC.

The chain employs TRBV11-3 and TRBJ2-7; tentative D call: TRBD1 (6 bases). The CDR3 loop spans 12 amino acids. CDR1 and CDR2 from the germline V gene are SGHNT and YENEEA. Trimming removed 5 bases at V and 5 bases at J, with 10 bases between. The chain's CDR3 is CASSQDSHEQYF. As DNA, the CDR3 is TGTGCCAGCAGCCAGGACAGCCACGAGCAGTACTTC. The full variable domain, in which reference TRBV11-3 and TRBJ2-7 provide the parts outside the CDR3, is EAGVVQSPRYKIIEKKQPVAFWCNPISGHNTLYWYLQNLGQGPELLIRYENEEAVDDSQLPKDRFSAERLKGVDSTLKIQPAELGDSAVYLCASSQDSHEQYFGPGTRLTVT.

The chain links TRBV30 to TRBJ1-2; D is unresolved. Trimming removed 0 bases from V and 9 bases from J, with 17 bases in between. This CDR3 contains 14 residues. Germline loops: CDR1 GTSNPN, CDR2 SVGIG (reference sequence). DNA of the CDR3: TGTGCCTGGAGTGTAGAAGATAAGACAAGGAGCTACACCTTC. It codes for CAWSVEDKTRSYTF.

The rearrangement uses TRBV11-2 and TRBJ1-2, with TRBD1 matching over 8 bases. Germline CDR1 is SGHAT and CDR2 is FQNNGV. There are 14 residues in the CDR3. With 1 base clipped from V and 2 bases from J, the junction kept 0 bases outside the gene matches. CDR3 region: CASSLGTGNYGYTF. The CDR3 DNA follows: TGTGCCAGCAGCTTAGGGACAGGGAACTATGGCTACACCTTC.

The CDR3 region has the DNA TGCGCCAGCAGCTGGGGCGACTCCCTGCAGACTGAAGCTTTCTTT. As protein: CASSWGDSLQTEAFF. The rearrangement joins TRBV5-1 to TRBJ1-1, with D maybe TRBD1 (5 bases). Germline V lookup: CDR1 SGHRS, CDR2 YFSETQ. Trimming removed 3 bases at V and 5 bases at J, with 17 bases between. The CDR3 contains 15 residues.

DNA for the CDR3: TGTGCCAGCAGCACCACAGGGGCCCCTGAAGCTTTCTTT. Translating it yields CASSTTGAPEAFF. The J gene is TRBJ1-1, the V gene TRBV11-2, with 7 bases lining up with TRBD1. V shed 5 bases and J 6 bases; nucleotides not matched to a gene: 6. The germline V gene has CDR1 SGHAT and CDR2 FQNNGV. This CDR3 contains 13 residues. The full variable domain, with the rest looked up from reference TRBV11-2 and TRBJ1-1, is EAGVAQSPRYKIIEKRQSVAFWCNPISGHATLYWYQQILGQGPKLLIQFQNNGVVDDSQLPKDRFSAERLKGVDSTLKIQPAKLEDSAVYLCASSTTGAPEAFFGQGTRLTVV.

J is TRBJ2-7 and V is TRBV9; D gene uncertain. CDR3 size: 15 residues. Trimming stripped 3 bases from V and 0 bases from J, with 13 bases between. Germline V gives CDR1 SGDLS, CDR2 YYNGEE. The CDR3 DNA sequence: TGTGCCAGCAGCGCCTCCCCGGCAGCCTCCTACGAGCAGTACTTC. Translated: CASSASPAASYEQYF.

This clone has more than one count but fewer than ten. This chain's CDR3 is CASSVGPLGGSYGYTF. In DNA form, the CDR3 reads TGTGCCAGCAGCGTAGGACCCTTGGGGGGAAGCTATGGCTACACCTTC. The V gene is TRBV9, the J gene TRBJ1-2; D may be TRBD1 (5 bases). The V gene's germline CDR1 is SGDLS and CDR2 YYNGEE. This CDR3 is 16 amino acids long. Trimming removed 0 bases at V and 4 bases at J, with 16 bases between.

Comments on this clone: At one of its ends the junction is not consistent with the germline gene, which may arise from a read error. The V and J genes are TRBV7-7 and TRBJ2-5, with D maybe TRBD2 (5 bases). CDR1 is SSHAT, CDR2 FNYEAQ, per germline (reference sequence). This CDR3 has 13 amino acids. CDR3 region: CASSLSGVETQYF. CDR3 DNA sequence: TGTGCTAGCAGCTTATCCGGGGTTGAGACCCAGTACTTC.

This chain links TRBV30 with TRBJ2-2; TRBD2 agrees at 12 bases. This CDR3 spans 18 amino acids. Trimming removed 5 bases from V and 6 bases from J; junction bases left unmatched: 16. The germline V gene has CDR1 GTSNPN and CDR2 SVGIG (reference sequence). The CDR3: CAWFSGTSGYREAGELFF. The CDR3 DNA reads TGTGCCTGGTTCTCCGGGACTAGCGGGTACAGAGAGGCCGGGGAGCTGTTTTTT. The full variable domain, completed using reference TRBV30 and TRBJ2-2, is SQTIHQWPATLVQPVGSPLSLECTVEGTSNPNLYWYRQAAGRGLQLLFYSVGIGQISSEVPQNLSASRPQDRQFILSSKKLLLSDSGFYLCAWFSGTSGYREAGELFFGEGSRLTVL.

This clone was counted at least ten times. The rearrangement links TRBV6-5 to TRBJ1-2; D remains ambiguous. V dropped 4 bases and J dropped 2 bases, with 8 bases sitting between them. The CDR3 has 13 amino acids. CDR1 and CDR2 (germline): MNHEY, SVGAGI. CDR3 nucleotide sequence: TGTGCCAGCAGTTTCGGGCTCAACTATGGCTACACCTTC. Amino acid sequence: CASSFGLNYGYTF.

The chain couples TRBV28 to TRBJ2-5; TRBD2 matches at 11 bases. There are 16 residues in the CDR3. Germline CDR1 MDHEN, CDR2 SYDVKM. V trimming: 6 bases; J trimming: 2 bases; junction bases outside the gene matches: 8. The DNA for the CDR3 is TGTGCCAGCAGCCCTCCGGGACTAGCGGATCAAGAGACCCAGTACTTC. Protein product: CASSPPGLADQETQYF.

The V call is TRBV15, the J call TRBJ2-1; no definite D call. Trimming stripped 1 base from V and 8 bases from J, with 9 bases between. The CDR3 totals 13 residues. From germline, CDR1 is LNHNV and CDR2 YYDKDF (reference sequence). CDR3 residues: CATSRVGWDEQFF. The CDR3 DNA is TGTGCCACCAGCAGAGTCGGGTGGGATGAGCAGTTCTTC.

The genes are TRBV4-1 and TRBJ2-7, with TRBD1 identical over 11 bases. The CDR3 runs to 14 residues. The germline CDR1 and CDR2 sequences are MGHRA and YSYEKL. V lost 4 bases and J lost 5; bases outside the gene matches: 4. In DNA, the CDR3 is TGCGCCAGCAGCCGGGACAGGGGGTCAAACGAGCAGTACTTC. Amino acids: CASSRDRGSNEQYF.

The chain recombines TRBV6-5 with TRBJ2-1; the match to TRBD2 covers 11 bases. Germline CDR1 reads MNHEY; CDR2 reads SVGAGI. The junction had 4 bases not matched to a gene; V was cut back by 6 bases and J by 3 bases. The CDR3 consists of 15 residues. The CDR3 DNA is TGTGCCAGCAGGACACTAGCGGGAGTCTACAATGAGCAGTTCTTC. Translation gives CASRTLAGVYNEQFF.

The rearrangement joins TRBV29-1 to TRBJ2-7, with 12 bases matching TRBD1. Unmatched junction bases numbered 11, after V lost 7 bases and J lost 4 bases. The germline gives CDR1 SQVTM, CDR2 ANQGSEA. The CDR3 spans 15 residues. CDR3 sequence: CSALGGGQGAYEQYF. CDR3 DNA sequence: TGCAGCGCTCTGGGCGGGGGACAGGGGGCATACGAGCAGTACTTC.

The chain uses TRBV2 and TRBJ2-3, with no clear D. Trimming removed 8 bases at V and 13 bases at J, with 22 bases between. Germline V gives CDR1 SNHLY, CDR2 FYNNEI. The CDR3 loop spans 13 amino acids. DNA of the CDR3: TGTGCCAGCTTGCACCCTGAGAGCAGATCGGAGTATTTT. This gives the protein CASLHPESRSEYF.

The V call is TRBV14, the J call TRBJ1-3; weak D call: TRBD1 (6 bases). This CDR3 comprises 17 residues. Germline V gene sequence: CDR1 SGHDN, CDR2 FVKESK. V was cut by 6 bases and J by 1 base, with 19 bases left in between. The CDR3 region is CASRITGQAPSGNTIYF. CDR3 DNA sequence: TGTGCCAGCAGGATTACAGGGCAAGCTCCTTCTGGAAACACCATATATTTT.

V usage is TRBV6-5 and J usage is TRBJ2-7; D not certain. This CDR3 contains 16 residues. The V and J ends lost 1 base and 6 bases respectively, with 19 bases between them. CDR1 MNHEY and CDR2 SVGAGI come from the germline V gene. CDR3 loop: CASSYFMGGTSGEQYF. CDR3 nucleotides: TGTGCCAGCAGTTACTTCATGGGTGGTACCAGTGGCGAGCAGTACTTC.

The CDR3 region is CASSLTIGGSSNQPQHF. The DNA for the CDR3 is TGTGCCAGCAGCTTAACAATAGGGGGCTCGAGCAATCAGCCCCAGCATTTT. This chain joins TRBV11-2 and TRBJ1-5, with 7 bases fitting TRBD1. The CDR3 covers 17 residues. Per the germline V gene, CDR1 is SGHAT and CDR2 is FQNNGV. The ends lost 2 bases at V and 1 base at J; junction bases unmatched: 8.

In this sample, this clone turned up once. The rearrangement uses TRBV7-9 and TRBJ2-5, with 8 bases matching TRBD2. CDR1 and CDR2 (germline): SEHNR, FQNEAQ (reference sequence). The CDR3 is 16 residues long. The junction had 9 bases not matched to a gene; V was cut back by 6 bases and J by 0 bases. The CDR3 DNA reads TGTGCCAGCAGACGAAACCTGGGACTAGACCAAGAGACCCAGTACTTC. It specifies CASRRNLGLDQETQYF.

The chain couples TRBV6-6 to TRBJ2-7; TRBD2 matches at 8 bases. J gave up 1 base and V 6 bases, and 11 bases lay outside the gene matches. The CDR3 is 16 residues long. Looked up from germline, CDR1 is MNHNY and CDR2 is SVGAGI (reference sequence). CDR3 sequence (DNA): TGTGCCAGCAGACGGGAGGGACTAGAGCTTTCCTACGAGCAGTACTTC. Protein product: CASRREGLELSYEQYF.

This clone was seen a handful of times. This chain uses TRBV5-3 with TRBJ1-1; the D is unclear. TRBV5-3 counts as an open reading frame of uncertain function. V lost 4 bases and J 0 bases, leaving 25 bases between the germline ends. The CDR3 has 19 amino acids. This CDR3 reads CARSPPQGGPGSMNTEAFF. The DNA for the CDR3 is TGTGCCAGAAGCCCGCCTCAAGGTGGTCCGGGGTCCATGAACACTGAAGCTTTCTTT.